The T cell receptor (beta chain) under discussion was sequenced for a study of T cell repertoires in cytomegalovirus infection (dated by TCRdb to the late 2010s). For the wider study: The peptide stimulations were aimed at well-studied HLA-B-restricted epitopes as well as recently identified HLA-C-restricted CMV epitopes, whose presentation resists viral immunomodulation. Because public TCR beta signatures pointed to carriage of CMV infection together with the matching HLA type, the HLA type of each donor mattered for the analysis. Broader findings and caveats from the paper: The ex vivo response was dominated by HLA-C-restricted CMV-specific TCR beta clonotypes, which also provided the single most frequent clonotype in two of eight donors. In both this cohort and an independent cohort of 350 to 400 donors, the cumulative frequency of public TCR beta family members distinguished carriers of CMV infection plus the relevant HLA type.

The treatment or condition label of this sample denotes: in vitro stimulation with specific CMV peptide epitopes to enrich CMV-specific T cells. Per the germline V gene, SGHVS is the CDR1 and FNYEAQ is the CDR2. The CDR3 goes from the cysteine to the phenylalanine over 13 residues. Only CDR3 DNA is held: 39 bases, read in frame from base 1. After removal of 5 bases from V and 6 bases from J, the junction retains 6 bases not matched to a gene. Data came from an Illumina HiSeq 1500. Using fastp trimming at Q25 and MiXCR clonotype assembly, TCRdb reanalyzed the public sequencing data and kept in-frame beta chains. Rows are unified per CDR3 protein, each entry keeping the most common DNA and genes. Across this sample there are approximately 990,000 distinct CDR3 sequences, with around 32% seen only once. In total, the top ten clones hold under 15% of the sample. In its sample, this clonotype was seen a few times. Its antigen is still unknown. The record has no base qualities; no much larger clone is one base away.

The TCR sequence derives from a human donor in good health (CMV status not recorded). Some clones in this sample may be carry-over from other donors' samples. The specimen was cultured CD8+ T cells from PBMCs, collected from culture after CMV antigen stimulation. The V and J segments used are TRBV7-6 and TRBJ2-7, with 8 bases aligning to TRBD2. The CDR3 sequence is CASSLSGGVEQYF. Read as DNA, the sequence is TGTGCCAGCAGCCTCTCCGGGGGGGTCGAGCAGTACTTC. The entire variable domain, with the stretches around the CDR3 drawn from the reference TRBV7-6 and TRBJ2-7 proteins, is GAGVSQSPRYKVTKRGQDVALRCDPISGHVSLYWYRQALGQGPEFLTYFNYEAQQDKSGLPNDRFSAERPEGSISTLTIQRTEQRDSAMYRCASSLSGGVEQYFGPGTRLTVT.